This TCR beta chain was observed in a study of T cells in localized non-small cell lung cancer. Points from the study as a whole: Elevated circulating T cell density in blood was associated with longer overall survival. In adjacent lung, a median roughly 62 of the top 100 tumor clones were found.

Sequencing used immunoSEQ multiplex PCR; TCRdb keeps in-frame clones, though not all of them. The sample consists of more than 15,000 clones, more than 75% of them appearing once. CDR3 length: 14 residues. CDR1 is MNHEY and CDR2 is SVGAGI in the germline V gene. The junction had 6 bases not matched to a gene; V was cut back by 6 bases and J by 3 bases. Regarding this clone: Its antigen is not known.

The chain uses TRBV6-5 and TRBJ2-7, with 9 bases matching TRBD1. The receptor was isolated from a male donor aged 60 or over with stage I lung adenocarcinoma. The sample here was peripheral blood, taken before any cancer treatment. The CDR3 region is CASRSPGQGYEQYF. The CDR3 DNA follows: TGTGCCAGCAGGTCTCCGGGACAGGGCTACGAGCAGTACTTC.